This TCR beta chain was sequenced for a study of T cells in Graves' hyperthyroidism and ophthalmopathy. V was clipped by 6 bases and J by 10 bases; unmatched bases: 8. Germline CDR1 MNHNS, CDR2 SASEGT. CDR3 length equals 12 residues. In the case of this clonotype: A clone one base away is much larger, so this may be a read error.

Template material for amplifying TCR beta CDR3 regions consisted of RNA transcripts. The HTBI primer set served for first-round RT-PCR of the TCR CDR3. TCRdb itself ran the multiplex PCR reads through MiXCR, one entry per CDR3 protein. This table holds approximately 620,000 distinct CDR3 sequences, roughly 13% found once. The specimen was blood. The chain employs TRBV6-1 and TRBJ1-2; 7 bases map to TRBD1. This TCR was sampled from a woman in her twenties or thirties with Graves' hyperthyroidism that later progressed to Graves' ophthalmopathy. The CDR3 protein is CASSSYRGDYTF. The DNA of the CDR3 is TGTGCCAGCAGCTCATACAGGGGCGACTACACCTTC.